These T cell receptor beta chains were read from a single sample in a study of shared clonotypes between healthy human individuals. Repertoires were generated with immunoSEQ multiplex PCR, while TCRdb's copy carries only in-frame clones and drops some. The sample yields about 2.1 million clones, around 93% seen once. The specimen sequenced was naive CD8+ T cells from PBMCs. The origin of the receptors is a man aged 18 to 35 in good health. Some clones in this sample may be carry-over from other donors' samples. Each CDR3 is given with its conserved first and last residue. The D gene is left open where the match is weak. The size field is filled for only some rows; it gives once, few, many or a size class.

CDR3 DNA: TGTGCCAGCAGTTTATGGACAGGCAATCAGCCCCAGCATTTT; CDR3 protein: CASSLWTGNQPQHF; J gene: TRBJ1-5; clone size: NA; V gene: TRBV28; D gene: NA; CDR3 length: 14
CDR3 DNA: TGTGCCAGCGACAGGGGGGTCCTATCCACTGAAGCTTTCTTT; CDR3 protein: CASDRGVLSTEAFF; J gene: TRBJ1-1; clone size: NA; V gene: TRBV6-1; D gene: TRBD1; CDR3 length: 14
CDR3 DNA: TGTGCCAGCAGCGTTCCGATGGAGGGCGGGAGCTCCTACAATGAGCAGTTCTTC; CDR3 protein: CASSVPMEGGSSYNEQFF; J gene: TRBJ2-1; clone size: NA; V gene: TRBV9; D gene: TRBD2; CDR3 length: 18
CDR3 DNA: TGTGCCAGCAGCTTGGGGGCGGGGGGCGGTCAGCCCCAGCATTTT; CDR3 protein: CASSLGAGGGQPQHF; J gene: TRBJ1-5; clone size: NA; V gene: TRBV7-8; D gene: NA; CDR3 length: 15
CDR3 DNA: TGTGCCAGCAACGACGTAGGCGGGTACAATGAGCAGTTCTTC; CDR3 protein: CASNDVGGYNEQFF; J gene: TRBJ2-1; clone size: NA; V gene: TRBV27; D gene: NA; CDR3 length: 14
CDR3 DNA: TGTGCCAGCAGAGGACTAGATCTTGGACAGGAGCAGTTCTTC; CDR3 protein: CASRGLDLGQEQFF; J gene: TRBJ2-1; clone size: once; V gene: TRBV27; D gene: NA; CDR3 length: 14
CDR3 DNA: TGTGCCAGCAGTCGTGGGGGGGATGAGCAGTTCTTC; CDR3 protein: CASSRGGDEQFF; J gene: TRBJ2-1; clone size: NA; V gene: TRBV7-9; D gene: TRBD2; CDR3 length: 12
CDR3 DNA: TGTGCCAGCAGCCCGAATGTAAATCTCCACGAGCAGTACTTC; CDR3 protein: CASSPNVNLHEQYF; J gene: TRBJ2-7; clone size: few; V gene: TRBV9; D gene: NA; CDR3 length: 14
CDR3 DNA: TGTGCCACCAGCAGGACTAGCGGGGCAGGGTACGAGCAGTACTTC; CDR3 protein: CATSRTSGAGYEQYF; J gene: TRBJ2-7; clone size: NA; V gene: TRBV15; D gene: TRBD2; CDR3 length: 15
CDR3 DNA: TGTGCCAGCAGCTTTTTAGGGGTGGCTTCAGGCAGCAATCAGCCCCAGCATTTT; CDR3 protein: CASSFLGVASGSNQPQHF; J gene: TRBJ1-5; clone size: NA; V gene: TRBV7-8; D gene: NA; CDR3 length: 18
CDR3 DNA: TGTGCCAGCAGCTTGGGGAGGGGGCCCTACGAGCAGTACTTC; CDR3 protein: CASSLGRGPYEQYF; J gene: TRBJ2-7; clone size: NA; V gene: TRBV7-8; D gene: NA; CDR3 length: 14